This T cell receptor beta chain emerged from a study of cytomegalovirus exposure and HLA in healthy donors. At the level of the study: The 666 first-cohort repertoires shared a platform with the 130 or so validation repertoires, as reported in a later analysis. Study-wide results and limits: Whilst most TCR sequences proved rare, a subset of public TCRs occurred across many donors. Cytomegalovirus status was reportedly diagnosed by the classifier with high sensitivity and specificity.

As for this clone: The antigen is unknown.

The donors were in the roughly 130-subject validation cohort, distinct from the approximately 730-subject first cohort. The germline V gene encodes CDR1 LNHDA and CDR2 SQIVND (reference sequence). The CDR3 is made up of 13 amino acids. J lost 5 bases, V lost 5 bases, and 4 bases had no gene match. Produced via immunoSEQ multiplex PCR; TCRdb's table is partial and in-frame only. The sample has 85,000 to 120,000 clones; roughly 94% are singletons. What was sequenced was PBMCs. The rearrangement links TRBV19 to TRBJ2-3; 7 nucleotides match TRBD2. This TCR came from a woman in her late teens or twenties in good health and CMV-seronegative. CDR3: CASSYTGGDTQYF. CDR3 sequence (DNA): TGTGCCAGTAGTTACACGGGAGGAGATACGCAGTATTTT.